The 30 T cell receptor beta chains below all came from one sample that was sequenced in a study of CD8+ T cells in alopecia areata (dated by TCRdb to 2017 to 2018). The library came from the immunoSEQ multiplex PCR assay. For TCR sequencing, RNA was extracted from every sample and reverse transcribed into cDNA to serve as template. Here the immuneACCESS table is served through TCRdb, limited to in-frame sequences with V and J called. Missing clones are a known gap in these copies; in checked studies unresolved V genes cover under half, and the rest lacks a known reason. The sample data list 150,000 to 250,000 clones, and 58% of these were observed just once. Of the sample, 4.5% to 6% falls within the top ten clones. Sample time point, as interpreted from the label and publication: roughly 24 weeks on oral tofacitinib. Sample treatment or condition, as interpreted from the label and publication: oral pan-JAK inhibitor, 5-10 mg twice daily.

The material was CD4+ T cells sorted from blood, obtained at week 24, from a patient treated with tofacitinib. These receptors originate from a human donor with alopecia areata.

The V and J genes are TRBV6-5 and TRBJ2-1; 8 bases match TRBD1. J gave up 9 bases and V 4 bases, and 8 bases lay outside the gene matches. Germline V lookup: CDR1 MNHEY, CDR2 SVGAGI. The CDR3 extends over 14 amino acids. CDR3 protein: CASSFQTGAAEQFF. DNA for the CDR3: TGTGCCAGCAGTTTCCAGACAGGGGCGGCTGAGCAGTTCTTC.

This clone came up once. The J gene is TRBJ1-1, the V gene TRBV30; tentative D call: TRBD1 (5 bases). V lost 4 bases to trimming and J lost 3 bases, with 9 bases between them. CDR1 is GTSNPN, CDR2 SVGIG, per germline (reference sequence). CDR3 length: 12 residues. This CDR3 is CAWTGLYTEAFF. The DNA of the CDR3 is TGTGCCTGGACAGGGCTATACACTGAAGCTTTCTTT. Full variable domain (remainder filled in from reference TRBV30 and TRBJ1-1): SQTIHQWPATLVQPVGSPLSLECTVEGTSNPNLYWYRQAAGRGLQLLFYSVGIGQISSEVPQNLSASRPQDRQFILSSKKLLLSDSGFYLCAWTGLYTEAFFGQGTRLTVV.

The chain couples TRBV11-1 to TRBJ1-1; 8 bases are shared with TRBD1. CDR3 length: 16 amino acids. Trimming took 5 bases from V and 1 from J; bases not matched to a gene: 9. Germline CDR1 SGHAT, CDR2 FQDESV (reference sequence). The CDR3 sequence: CASSAGTGRRNTEAFF. CDR3 DNA: TGTGCCAGCAGCGCCGGGACAGGAAGGAGGAACACTGAAGCTTTCTTT.

The rearrangement joins TRBV7-9 to TRBJ1-1; a possible D gene is TRBD1 (6 bases). Germline V gene lookup returns CDR1 SEHNR and CDR2 FQNEAQ (reference sequence). The CDR3 has 16 residues. V was clipped by 5 bases and J by 2 bases, with 18 bases between them. The CDR3 DNA reads TGTGCCAGCAGCGCGGACAGCAGAGTTATTAACACTGAAGCTTTCTTT. This sequence encodes CASSADSRVINTEAFF.

Details on this clone: The sample contains more than one DNA sequence encoding this CDR3. The chain carries TRBV30 and TRBJ2-3; D is undetermined. In germline, CDR1 is GTSNPN, CDR2 SVGIG (reference sequence). Trimming stripped 3 bases from V and 2 bases from J, with 6 bases between. CDR3 size: 12 residues. As DNA, the CDR3 is TGTGCCTGGAGCTTCTCCACAGATACGCAGTATTTT. Its protein is CAWSFSTDTQYF.

This clone was seen once. The CDR3 loop is CASSSPGQINYEQYF. CDR3 in DNA: TGTGCCAGCAGTTCACCGGGACAGATCAACTACGAGCAGTACTTC. The V call is TRBV7-8, the J call TRBJ2-7; TRBD1 matches at 7 bases. The CDR3 has 15 amino acids. CDR1 and CDR2 from the germline V gene are SGHVS and FQNEAQ. V lost 6 bases and J lost 3; bases outside the gene matches: 11.

This rearrangement joins TRBV7-9 to TRBJ2-3; D is uncertain. In germline, CDR1 is SEHNR, CDR2 FQNEAQ (reference sequence). The CDR3 runs 13 residues. V lost 6 bases, J lost 6 bases, and 13 bases lay in between. The CDR3 DNA follows: TGTGCCAGCAGTTCTATGACTCGTGATACGCAGTATTTT. This translates into CASSSMTRDTQYF.

The rearrangement joins TRBV18 to TRBJ1-1, with 10 bases aligning to TRBD1. Germline-derived CDR1 and CDR2 are KGHSH and LQKENI. The CDR3 extends over 15 amino acids. Unmatched junction bases numbered 9, after V lost 10 bases and J lost 1 base. In nucleotides, the CDR3 is TGTGCCACCTCGGTGGGACAGGGGACGAACACTGAAGCTTTCTTT. Protein sequence: CATSVGQGTNTEAFF.

This chain joins TRBV29-1 and TRBJ1-4, with TRBD1 matching 7 bases. This CDR3 region has 15 residues. V shed 4 bases and J 8 bases; nucleotides not matched to a gene: 13. Germline V gene data show CDR1 as SQVTM and CDR2 as ANQGSEA. CDR3 loop: CSVASSGGFREKLFF. The CDR3 nucleotides are TGCAGCGTTGCCAGCTCAGGGGGGTTTCGGGAAAAACTGTTTTTT.

CDR3 region: CASSQGPDTQYF. CDR3 in DNA: TGTGCCAGCAGCCAAGGTCCTGATACGCAGTATTTT. The chain links TRBV4-2 to TRBJ2-3; D not resolved. V was clipped by 1 base and J by 6 bases, with 5 bases between them. The germline V gene encodes CDR1 LGHNA and CDR2 YNFKEQ. The CDR3 runs to 12 residues.

J is TRBJ2-5 and V is TRBV20-1, with no clear D. Germline loops: CDR1 DFQATT, CDR2 SNEGSKA (reference sequence). The germline V and J ends were trimmed by 6 bases and 9 bases, with 11 bases remaining between them. The CDR3 is 10 amino acids. Here the CDR3 reads CSAGPRSQYF. The DNA of the CDR3 is TGCAGTGCAGGACCCCGATCCCAGTACTTC.

The chain combines TRBV15 with TRBJ1-6, with a weak D call TRBD1 (5 bases). The germline V gene encodes CDR1 LNHNV and CDR2 YYDKDF (reference sequence). The V gene lost 1 base and the J gene lost 9 bases, with 13 bases spanning the gap. The CDR3 is made up of 15 amino acids. Written as DNA, the CDR3 is TGTGCCACCAGCAGAGGAGGGGCCCCGCTTTCACCCCTCCACTTT. Amino acids: CATSRGGAPLSPLHF.

V and J are TRBV29-1 and TRBJ2-3, with a possible D match to TRBD2 (6 bases). Germline assignment: CDR1 SQVTM and CDR2 ANQGSEA. Trimming shortened V by 5 bases and J by 6 bases, and 33 bases separated the two germline ends. CDR3 length: 19 amino acids. CDR3 DNA: TGCAGCGTTTTCCCTCAAGCTGCCCGGGGGACCCGCTCGGTTGATACGCAGTATTTT. This gives the protein CSVFPQAARGTRSVDTQYF.

The V call is TRBV18, the J call TRBJ1-4, with 7 positions matching TRBD1. The J segment lost 5 bases and the V segment lost 3 bases, leaving 9 bases of the junction unmatched. Looked up from germline, CDR1 is KGHSH and CDR2 is LQKENI. The CDR3 has 16 residues. The CDR3 nucleotides are TGTGCCAGCTCACCTTCGGAGGGACAGCAGAATGAAAAACTGTTTTTT. The encoded protein is CASSPSEGQQNEKLFF.

This chain links TRBV19 with TRBJ2-1; TRBD2 aligns across 15 bases. CDR1 and CDR2 from the germline V gene are LNHDA and SQIVND (reference sequence). J was trimmed by 9 bases and V by 5 bases; bases with no gene match: 8. The CDR3 contains 16 residues. This CDR3 reads CASSLRGLAGGREQFF. The CDR3 DNA is TGTGCCAGTAGTCTCCGCGGACTAGCGGGAGGGCGTGAGCAGTTCTTC.

Only a few counts were recorded for this clone. The V call is TRBV2, the J call TRBJ2-5; 10 nucleotides line up with TRBD2. There are 16 residues in the CDR3. Germline assignment: CDR1 SNHLY and CDR2 FYNNEI. Unmatched junction bases numbered 7, after V lost 2 bases and J lost 4 bases. CDR3 region: CASSEKISGGTETQYF. The CDR3 DNA sequence: TGTGCCAGCAGTGAAAAAATTAGCGGGGGGACAGAGACCCAGTACTTC.

V and J are TRBV11-2 and TRBJ2-7; either TRBD1 or TRBD2 may fit D (5 bases each). The length of the CDR3 is 12 residues. V lost 5 bases to trimming and J lost 6 bases, with 11 bases between them. Germline lookup yields CDR1 SGHAT and CDR2 FQNNGV. CDR3 in DNA: TGTGCCAGCAGCCCCGTGAGGGGCGAGCAGTACTTC. It specifies CASSPVRGEQYF.

The chain is built from TRBV30 and TRBJ1-5, with 8 bases identical to TRBD1. Germline CDR1 reads GTSNPN; CDR2 reads SVGIG (reference sequence). The V gene end was trimmed by 5 bases and the J gene end by 7 bases; junction bases not matched to a gene: 7. This CDR3 spans 13 amino acids. Here the CDR3 reads CAWSTGERQPQHF. The CDR3, as DNA: TGTGCCTGGTCGACAGGGGAACGGCAGCCCCAGCATTTT.

The chain employs TRBV7-2 and TRBJ2-5; D call uncertain. The V and J ends lost 7 bases and 4 bases respectively, with 10 bases between them. CDR3 length equals 12 residues. CDR1 is SGHTA, CDR2 FQGNSA, per germline. The CDR3 region has the DNA TGTGCCAGCATTCCGCCCGGAGAGACCCAGTACTTC. Its protein product is CASIPPGETQYF.

The rearrangement joins TRBV6-6 to TRBJ2-7; D perhaps matches TRBD1 (6 bases). This CDR3 has 13 residues. CDR1 is MNHNY, CDR2 SVGAGI, per germline (reference sequence). Deletions cut 2 bases from V and 1 base from J, with 6 bases between. CDR3 sequence: CASSYGQSYEQYF. For the CDR3, the DNA is TGTGCCAGCAGTTACGGACAGTCCTACGAGCAGTACTTC.

On this clone: The junction and the germline gene differ at one end; a read error may be behind it. The chain is built from TRBV7-7 and TRBJ2-6, with 10 bases identical to TRBD1. Germline V gives CDR1 SSHAT, CDR2 FNYEAQ (reference sequence). This CDR3 is 17 amino acids long. The CDR3 sequence is CASSLGQGSSGANVLTF. CDR3 bases: TGCGCCAGCAGCCTGGGACAGGGGAGCTCTGGGGCCAACGTCCTGACTTTC.

The chain has TRBV28 and TRBJ1-2, with D unresolved. The germline V and J ends were trimmed by 5 bases and 6 bases, with 13 bases remaining between them. There are 13 residues in the CDR3. CDR1 is MDHEN, CDR2 SYDVKM, per germline. The CDR3 DNA sequence: TGTGCCAGCAGTCCCCGTAGGGCTGATGGCTACACCTTC. It translates to CASSPRRADGYTF.

The rearrangement joins TRBV7-2 to TRBJ1-2; perhaps TRBD1 as D (5 bases). This CDR3 comprises 15 residues. V was clipped by 6 bases and J by 7 bases, with 21 bases between them. Per the germline V gene, CDR1 is SGHTA and CDR2 is FQGNSA. As DNA, the CDR3 is TGTGCCAGCAGTTCACTACCGGGGGGATTCTTTGGCTACACCTTC. Translated, it gives CASSSLPGGFFGYTF.

The chain combines TRBV19 with TRBJ1-2; D call uncertain. The CDR3 has 13 residues. Trimming left V 7 bases short and J 4 bases short, with 13 bases between. Germline V gives CDR1 LNHDA, CDR2 SQIVND (reference sequence). The CDR3 spells CASTPRITYGYTF. DNA for the CDR3: TGTGCCAGTACCCCAAGGATTACCTATGGCTACACCTTC.

The CDR3 bases are TGTGCCAGCAGCTGGGACCGGGGGGACAATGAGCAGTTCTTC. Translating it yields CASSWDRGDNEQFF. This chain connects TRBV5-4 to TRBJ2-1, with 7 bases lining up with TRBD2. Germline V gene lookup returns CDR1 SGHNT and CDR2 YYREEE (reference sequence). There are 14 residues in the CDR3. Losses at the gene ends were 3 bases for V and 5 bases for J; bases not matched to a gene: 5.

The chain links TRBV7-2 to TRBJ2-5, with D unresolved. V was trimmed by 7 bases and J by 3 bases, leaving 9 bases between them. The CDR3 is made up of 12 amino acids. From germline, CDR1 is SGHTA and CDR2 FQGNSA. CDR3 amino acids: CASTLPEETQYF. The DNA of the CDR3 is TGTGCCAGCACCCTGCCGGAAGAGACCCAGTACTTC.

The rearrangement uses TRBV30 and TRBJ2-5; 8 nucleotides align to TRBD1. This CDR3 is built from 13 residues. The V gene's germline CDR1 is GTSNPN and CDR2 SVGIG (reference sequence). V gave up 1 base and J gave up 6 bases; unmatched junction bases: 4. In DNA form, the CDR3 reads TGTGCCTGGAGTGGGACAGGGATGAAGACCCAGTACTTC. Its protein product is CAWSGTGMKTQYF.

J is TRBJ1-1 and V is TRBV5-5, with 8 bases aligning to TRBD1. Germline loops: CDR1 SGHKS, CDR2 YYEKEE (reference sequence). The V gene end was trimmed by 6 bases and the J gene end by 1 base; junction bases not matched to a gene: 8. This CDR3 contains 15 residues. This chain's CDR3 is CASTRTGTGNTEAFF. The CDR3 DNA sequence: TGTGCCAGCACCCGGACCGGGACAGGGAACACTGAAGCTTTCTTT.

This chain connects TRBV15 to TRBJ1-2; D possibly corresponds to TRBD1 (6 bases). The V and J ends lost 3 bases and 6 bases respectively, with 11 bases between them. There are 13 residues in the CDR3. The germline CDR1 and CDR2 sequences are LNHNV and YYDKDF (reference sequence). The CDR3 sequence: CATSRYREDGYTF. Written as DNA, the CDR3 is TGTGCCACCAGCAGGTACAGGGAAGATGGCTACACCTTC. Full variable domain (outside the CDR3, taken from reference TRBV15 and TRBJ1-2): DAMVIQNPRYQVTQFGKPVTLSCSQTLNHNVMYWYQQKSSQAPKLLFHYYDKDFNNEADTPDNFQSRRPNTSFCFLDIRSPGLGDTAMYLCATSRYREDGYTFGSGTRLTVV.

Here the CDR3 reads CASSLAGTGLYYEQYF. In nucleotides, the CDR3 is TGTGCCAGCAGCTTGGCCGGGACAGGGTTATACTACGAGCAGTACTTC. V usage is TRBV5-6 and J usage is TRBJ2-7; TRBD1 matches 9 bases. CDR3 length equals 16 residues. V lost 0 bases and J lost 3; bases outside the gene matches: 7. Per the germline V gene, CDR1 is SGHDT and CDR2 is YYEEEE.